This T cell receptor beta chain came from a study of T cells in Graves' hyperthyroidism and ophthalmopathy. Authors of the study amplified TCR beta CDR3 regions from RNA transcripts. RT-PCR in the first round (using the HTBI primer set) targeted the TCR CDR3. MiXCR, applied by TCRdb to the multiplex PCR reads, yields one record per CDR3 protein. The sample lists around 350,000 distinct CDR3 sequences; about 19% were seen once. The study, taken as a whole, reports: Blood shared most expanded thyroid clonotypes above 0.001.

On this clonotype itself: Its antigen remains unknown.

Between the trimmed V and J ends, which lost 0 bases and 5 bases, there was a span of 26 bases. From germline, CDR1 is MGHRA and CDR2 YSYEKL. The CDR3 runs 19 residues. Material for sequencing was blood. The TCR originated in a woman aged 18-29 years with Graves' hyperthyroidism. The chain joins TRBV4-1 to TRBJ2-7; D perhaps matches TRBD2 (6 bases). CDR3 sequence reads: CASSQDNRGTRGSIHEQYF. Here the CDR3 DNA reads TGCGCCAGCAGCCAAGATAATCGGGGAACCCGGGGGTCAATCCACGAGCAGTACTTC.